This T cell receptor beta chain was profiled in a study of blood T cell repertoires in COVID-19. Study-wide context: Samples of COVID-19 (acute and convalescent) were obtained from the United States, Italy and Spain. The cDNA or gDNA used as material had been derived from T cells, B-cell-depleted T cells, or PBMCs.

J gave up 3 bases and V 3 bases, and 9 bases lay outside the gene matches. The CDR3 consists of 16 residues. In germline, CDR1 is SGHTA, CDR2 FQGNSA. Produced via immunoSEQ multiplex PCR; TCRdb's table is partial and in-frame only. In the table there are 65,000 or so clones, around 65% of which are singletons. Those enrolled, adults aged roughly 18 to 89 years, came from about two dozen US areas. Within 2 weeks of study entry, exposed participants had contacted a PCR-confirmed or clinician-diagnosed COVID-19 case. The specimen was PBMCs or T cells enriched from blood (not recorded which). This TCR derives from a woman aged 55-75 years who had been exposed to COVID-19. V is TRBV7-2 and J is TRBJ2-3; 7 nucleotides match TRBD2. This CDR3 is CASSLGGRGYTDTQYF. The CDR3 DNA reads TGTGCCAGCAGCTTGGGCGGGAGAGGGTATACAGATACGCAGTATTTT.